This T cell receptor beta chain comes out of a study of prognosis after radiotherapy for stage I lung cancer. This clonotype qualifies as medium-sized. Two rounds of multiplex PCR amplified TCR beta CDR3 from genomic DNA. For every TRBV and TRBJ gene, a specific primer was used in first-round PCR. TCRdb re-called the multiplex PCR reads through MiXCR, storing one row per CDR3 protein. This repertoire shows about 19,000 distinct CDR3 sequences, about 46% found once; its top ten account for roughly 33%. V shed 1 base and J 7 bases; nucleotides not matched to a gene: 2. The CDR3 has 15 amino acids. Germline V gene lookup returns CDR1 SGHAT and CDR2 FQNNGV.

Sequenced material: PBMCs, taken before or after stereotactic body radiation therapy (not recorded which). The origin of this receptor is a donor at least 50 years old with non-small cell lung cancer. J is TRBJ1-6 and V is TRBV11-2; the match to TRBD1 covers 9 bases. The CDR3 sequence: CASSLGGTGNSPLHF. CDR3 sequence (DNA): TGTGCCAGCAGCTTAGGGGGGACAGGGAATTCACCCCTCCACTTT.